Given below is one TCR beta chain in context. Only in-frame clones appear in the TCRdb table, and some are missing; sequencing was by immunoSEQ multiplex PCR. The data hold tens of thousands of clones, with approximately 80% observed a single time. These data belong to a study of glioma-infiltrating T cells after dendritic cell vaccination. At the level of the study: Patients had newly diagnosed or recurrent glioblastoma and received dendritic cell vaccines.

Time point noted: after dendritic cell vaccination, including at tumor progression/relapse. No glioblastoma patient carried an isocitrate dehydrogenase mutation. The CDR3 runs to 13 residues. Looked up from germline, CDR1 is MNHNY and CDR2 is SVGAGI (reference sequence). The V end lost 4 bases, the J end lost 4 bases, and 10 bases lay between the germline ends. The chain carries TRBV6-6 and TRBJ1-2; D is perhaps TRBD1 (5 bases). The sequence derives from a human donor with glioblastoma. The sequencing here drew on blood, taken after dendritic cell vaccination. The CDR3 DNA reads as TGTGCCAGCAGTTTGACAGTCGCCTATGGCTACACCTTC. It specifies CASSLTVAYGYTF.